The source of this T cell receptor beta chain is a study of T-cell memory formation after mild COVID-19 (TCRdb year 2021). General notes on the study: TCR sequence clusters from the two donors were found to be largely donor specific. In two donors, T-cell clones that expanded and contracted after mild COVID-19 were followed by sequencing TCRalpha and TCRbeta repertoires longitudinally. The cohort comprised two young, previously healthy adult volunteers, one female and one male. Paper-wide results and their limitations: SARS-CoV-2 specificity was not confirmed for the second-wave clones peaking on day 37. Clones that contracted from day 15 to 85 showed balanced CD4/CD8 phenotypes, whereas a second wave of clones that expanded from day 15 to 37 leaned towards CD4+. Contracting CD4+ clones turned up mainly in the CM and EM memory subsets, whereas EMRA was where CD8+ clones were enriched. Only two mild cases were covered in the study, and larger cohorts including severe cases with pre-infection samples were considered necessary. Some responding clones were found in pre-infection memory, which suggests that pre-existing cross-reactive memory T cells took part in the SARS-CoV-2 response.

V and J are trimmed by 5 bases and 16 bases, and the gene matches miss 13 bases of the junction. Including cysteine and phenylalanine, the CDR3 has 13 amino acids. Only the CDR3 DNA stays, 39 bases, in frame from base 1. The data were produced on an Illumina NovaSeq 6000. TCRalpha and TCRbeta cDNA libraries were built by 5'RACE with constant-segment primers, adding sample barcodes and unique molecular identifiers. RNA was extracted from every sample with Trizol reagent. Library amplification was performed in two PCR steps, and a second sample barcode and Illumina TruSeq adapters were introduced in the second step. The libraries were sequenced on an Illumina NovaSeq using 2 x 150 bp paired-end reads. The original methods were these. With migec v1.2.7, reads were demultiplexed and then collapsed into UMI-guided consensus sequences. Using mixcr v2.1.11, UMI consensuses were aligned to TRA and TRB V and J templates and then assembled into clonotypes. Expanded or contracted clonotypes were those called significant by both edgeR and NoisET, with noise models trained on biological replicates. For edgeR calls, the thresholds were a false discovery rate-adjusted p below 0.01 and a log2 fold-change of 1. PCA with hierarchical clustering of max-normalized trajectories of the 1000 most abundant clonotypes was used as exploratory dynamics analysis. Each responding clone was given a CD4 or CD8 phenotype based on the CD4+ and CD8+ repertoires, which had been sequenced separately. TCRdb passed the public sequencing reads through fastp at Q25 and MiXCR, retaining productive beta sequences. Identical CDR3 protein sequences are pooled into one entry, listed with their most common genes and DNA. The V and J calls were determined by TCRdb, not by the authors. This sample holds roughly 610,000 distinct CDR3 sequences; 17% were observed only once. In total, the top ten clones hold about 8.6% of the sample.

Ficoll-Paque density gradient centrifugation was the method used to isolate PBMCs. Comment on this clonotype: The specificity of this receptor is unknown. Nothing much larger sits one base from this clone, and base qualities are not available.

Sample: PBMCs or a T cell subset sorted from them (not recorded which). The sequence derives from an adult woman who had mild COVID-19 (a few samples of this study predate the infection). The sample titles of this study are shuffled in the database, so cell type and time point are left out; the donor was told from shared clones. The chain links TRBV12-3 or TRBV12-4 with TRBJ1-3, with 8 central nucleotides matching TRBD1. The CDR3 is CASSPPPGQGGYF. The sequenced DNA is TGTGCCAGCAGTCCCCCGCCTGGACAGGGCGGGTATTTT.